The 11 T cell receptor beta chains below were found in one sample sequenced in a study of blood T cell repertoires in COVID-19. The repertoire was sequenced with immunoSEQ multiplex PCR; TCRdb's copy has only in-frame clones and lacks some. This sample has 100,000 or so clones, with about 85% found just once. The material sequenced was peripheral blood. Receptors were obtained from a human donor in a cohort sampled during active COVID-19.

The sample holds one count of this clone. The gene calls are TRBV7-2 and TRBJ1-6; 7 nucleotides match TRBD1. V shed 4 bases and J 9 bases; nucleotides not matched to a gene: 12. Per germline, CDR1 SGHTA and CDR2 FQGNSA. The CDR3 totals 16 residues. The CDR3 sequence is CASSSQPMTGSSPLHF. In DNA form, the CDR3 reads TGTGCCAGCAGCTCCCAACCAATGACAGGGAGTTCACCCCTCCACTTT. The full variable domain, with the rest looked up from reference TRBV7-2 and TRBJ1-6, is GAGVSQSPSNKVTEKGKDVELRCDPISGHTALYWYRQSLGQGLEFLIYFQGNSAPDKSGLPSDRFSAERTGGSVSTLTIQRTQQEDSAVYLCASSSQPMTGSSPLHFGNGTRLTVT.

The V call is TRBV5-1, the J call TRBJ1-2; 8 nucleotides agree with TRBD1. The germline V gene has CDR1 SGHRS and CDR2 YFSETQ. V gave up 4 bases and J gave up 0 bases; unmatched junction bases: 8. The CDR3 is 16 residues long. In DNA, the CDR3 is TGCGCCAGCAGCACAGACGCAGGGGGCACTAACTATGGCTACACCTTC. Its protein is CASSTDAGGTNYGYTF.

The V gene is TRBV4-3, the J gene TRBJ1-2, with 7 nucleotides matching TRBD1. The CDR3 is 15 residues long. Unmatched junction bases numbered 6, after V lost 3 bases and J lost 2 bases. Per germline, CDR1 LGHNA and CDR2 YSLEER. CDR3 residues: CASSQQATGNYGYTF. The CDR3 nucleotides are TGCGCCAGCAGCCAGCAGGCGACAGGGAACTATGGCTACACCTTC.

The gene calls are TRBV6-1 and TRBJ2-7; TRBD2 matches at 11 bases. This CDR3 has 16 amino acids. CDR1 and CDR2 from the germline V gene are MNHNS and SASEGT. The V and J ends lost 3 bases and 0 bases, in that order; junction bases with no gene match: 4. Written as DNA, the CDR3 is TGTGCCAGCAGTGATTATACTAGCGGGAGCTCCTACGAGCAGTACTTC. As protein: CASSDYTSGSSYEQYF.

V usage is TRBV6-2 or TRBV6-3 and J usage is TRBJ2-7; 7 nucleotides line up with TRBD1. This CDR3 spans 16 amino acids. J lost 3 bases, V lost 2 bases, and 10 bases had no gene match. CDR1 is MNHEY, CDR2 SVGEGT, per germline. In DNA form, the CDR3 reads TGTGCCAGCAGTTACCACGGGACAGTGACAATCTACGAGCAGTACTTC. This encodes CASSYHGTVTIYEQYF.

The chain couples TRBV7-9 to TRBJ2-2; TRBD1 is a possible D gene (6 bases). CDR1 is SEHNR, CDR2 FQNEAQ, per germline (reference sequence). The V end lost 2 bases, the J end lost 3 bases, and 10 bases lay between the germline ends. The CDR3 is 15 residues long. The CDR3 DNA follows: TGTGCCAGCAGCTTAATCAGGGGATACACCGGGGAGCTGTTTTTT. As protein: CASSLIRGYTGELFF.

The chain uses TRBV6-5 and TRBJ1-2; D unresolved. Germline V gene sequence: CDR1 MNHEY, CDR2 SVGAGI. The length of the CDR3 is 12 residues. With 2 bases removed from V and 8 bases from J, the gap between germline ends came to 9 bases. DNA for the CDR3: TGTGCCAGCAGTTACGGTGAGGGCGGCTACACCTTC. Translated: CASSYGEGGYTF.

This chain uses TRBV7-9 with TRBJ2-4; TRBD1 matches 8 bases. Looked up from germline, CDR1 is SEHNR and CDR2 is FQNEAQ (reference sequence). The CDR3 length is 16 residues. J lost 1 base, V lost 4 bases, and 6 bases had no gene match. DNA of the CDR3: TGTGCCAGCAGCTCCTCGGACAGGGAGGCCAAAAACATTCAGTACTTC. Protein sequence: CASSSSDREAKNIQYF.

Here the CDR3 reads CASSPRVAGSSYEQYF. Here the CDR3 DNA reads TGTGCCAGCTCACCAAGGGTAGCGGGAAGCTCCTACGAGCAGTACTTC. This chain links TRBV18 with TRBJ2-7; 8 nucleotides agree with TRBD2. The CDR3 is made up of 16 amino acids. CDR1 is KGHSH and CDR2 is LQKENI in the germline V gene. V shed 2 bases and J 0 bases; nucleotides not matched to a gene: 6.

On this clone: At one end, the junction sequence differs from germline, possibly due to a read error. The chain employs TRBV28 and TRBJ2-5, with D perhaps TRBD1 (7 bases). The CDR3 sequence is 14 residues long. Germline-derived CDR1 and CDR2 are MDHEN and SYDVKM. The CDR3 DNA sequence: TGTGCCAGCAGCTCCCTGGGGCCAGACAGGGCGGGGAACTTC. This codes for CASSSLGPDRAGNF.

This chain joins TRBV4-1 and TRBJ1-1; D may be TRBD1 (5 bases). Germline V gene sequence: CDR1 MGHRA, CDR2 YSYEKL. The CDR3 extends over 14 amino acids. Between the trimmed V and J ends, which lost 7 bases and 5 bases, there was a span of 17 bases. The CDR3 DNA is TGCGCCAGCACCCCCGGGGGGACCCGAACTGAAGCTTTCTTT. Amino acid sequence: CASTPGGTRTEAFF.